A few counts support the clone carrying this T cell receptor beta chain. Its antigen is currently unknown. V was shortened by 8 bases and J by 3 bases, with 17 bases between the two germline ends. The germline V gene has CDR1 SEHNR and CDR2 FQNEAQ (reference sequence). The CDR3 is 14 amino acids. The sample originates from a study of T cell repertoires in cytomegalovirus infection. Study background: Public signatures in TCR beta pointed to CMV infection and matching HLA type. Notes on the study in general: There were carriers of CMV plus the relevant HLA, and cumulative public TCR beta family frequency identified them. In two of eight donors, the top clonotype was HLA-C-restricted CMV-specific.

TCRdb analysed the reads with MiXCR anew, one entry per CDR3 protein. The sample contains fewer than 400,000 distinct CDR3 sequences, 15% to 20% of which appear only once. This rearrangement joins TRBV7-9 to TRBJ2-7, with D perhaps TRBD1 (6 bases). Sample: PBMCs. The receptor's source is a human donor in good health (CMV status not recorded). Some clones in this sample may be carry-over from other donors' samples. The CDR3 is CASQETGQSYEQYF. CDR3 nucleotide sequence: TGTGCCAGCCAAGAAACCGGACAGAGCTACGAGCAGTACTTC.